This TCR beta chain comes out of a study of shared clonotypes between healthy human individuals (dated by TCRdb to 2019 to 2021). Regarding the complete study: The cohort included a few men and a couple of women between 18 and 49 years of age. For each donor, CD4 naive and CD4 memory were each given three plates, CD8 naive was given two plates, and CD8 memory was given one plate. To estimate repertoire size and how much clonotype sharing occurs between individuals, the study deeply sequenced the blood TCR repertoires of several healthy adults. To increase sequencing depth and limit assay-specific biases, different laboratories used diverse techniques to prepare libraries and sequence TCR repertoires. Between about 0.9 and 8.9 billion PBMCs per donor were obtained by leukapheresis.

The germline V gene (reference sequence) provides CDR1 WNHNN and CDR2 SYGVQD. V gives up 6 bases and J gives up 6 bases, and the segment between their germline ends measures 18 bases. Reading from cysteine to phenylalanine, the CDR3 counts 14 amino acids. Only the CDR3 portion is preserved as DNA: 42 bases, with reading frame beginning at the first base. The donors were healthy, HIV-negative adults with no recently reported acute infections or vaccinations. All donors were Caucasian adults living in Nashville, Tennessee, USA. CD4+ T cells were enriched by magnetic negative selection; naive cells were then positively selected on CD45RA, and the negative fraction formed the memory subset. After blood collection by leukapheresis, PBMCs were isolated using Ficoll-Histopaque density gradient centrifugation and then cryopreserved in the vapor phase of liquid nitrogen. Analytical flow cytometry was used to check the purity and quantity of each magnetically sorted T cell population. Genomic DNA was isolated from each sorted fraction and quantified by UV absorbance on a Nanodrop 2000c.

Summary of the overall study and its limitations: Across several donors, approximately 4.6% of naive CD4, roughly 3.3% of naive CD8, about 2.3% of memory CD4, and 0.4% of memory CD8 clonotypes were shared. Rarefaction of sorted-subset datasets indicated incomplete sequencing despite the large sequencing depth. Compared with non-shared clonotypes, the clonotypes found in all four sorted-subset donors had higher generation probabilities. Sampling was limited to blood, and TCR repertoires in tissue likely differ from TCR repertoires in blood. Pairwise subsampling led to the expectation that sequencing depth would affect the degree of clonotype sharing among donors. Naive subsets generally had larger estimated clonotype richness than memory subsets. The small number of donors limited the genetic and exposure-history diversity represented.

Remarks on this clone: The antigen it recognizes is unknown. Base qualities were left out, and no much larger clone turns up one base away.

Using the deep immunoSEQ assay, TCR CDR3 regions were amplified from genomic DNA by multiplex PCR. Extracted genomic DNA from each cell subset was distributed evenly across all wells of several immunoSEQ 96-well plates, and each plate was treated as a replicate. For sorted subsets, around 200 ng genomic DNA, equal to about 30,000 T cell genomes, was loaded into each replicate PCR. The purified libraries were quantified using a Qubit 3.0 fluorometer, sized with a Bioanalyzer 2100, and then quantified again using the KAPA Library Quantification kit. Every immunoSEQ 96-well plate was sequenced on a dedicated single-read 150-cycle Illumina NextSeq 550 flow cell. The authors processed their data as follows. Because the immunoSEQ output held only junctional sequences and lacked quality scores, the filtering could not match the filtering applied to full-length reads. To assign V/J genes and CDR3, sequences were annotated against IMGT germline references using PyIR, a Python wrapper for IgBLAST v1.9. Reads were filtered out if the reads had weak V/J assignments (E-value above 1e-6), no CDR3, stop codons, out-of-frame junctions, or ambiguous translated residues. V3J clonotypes were defined as sequences sharing an identical inferred V gene, J gene, and CDR3 amino acid sequence. Percentage overlap between repertoires was calculated by dividing the number of shared unique clonotypes by the size of the smaller repertoire. Three approaches were used to assess repertoire richness: RTK rarefaction, the Chao1 estimator, and Recon v2.1 estimates of unobserved clonotypes. Generation probabilities for all TCRbeta clonotypes obtained by the gDNA method from four donors were computed using OLGA. TCRdb's version of the immuneACCESS table is confined to in-frame rearrangements and falls short of the full clone set. An unresolved V gene accounts for under half of the shortfall where checked; the remainder is of unknown origin. D and trimming come from the DNA, and the V and J calls and clone size come from that table. In all, the sample holds millions of clones, and 90% to 95% of those were seen once. Clones ranked in the top ten supply around 0.13% of the sample.

The clonotype comes from a man aged 18-30 years in good health. The sample taken for sequencing was naive CD4+ T cells sorted from blood. The sample's cell subset or site label, decoded: CD45RA+ positively selected. The chain uses TRBV10-1 and TRBJ2-7; TRBD1 is a weak D gene call, 6 bases matching. The CDR3 is CASSPHRAGFEQYF. The bases are TGCGCCAGCAGCCCACACAGGGCGGGTTTCGAGCAGTACTTC.